This T cell receptor beta chain emerged from a study of prognosis after radiotherapy for stage I lung cancer. Study context: Therapy that ran concurrently with stereotactic body radiotherapy was given to no patient.

Germline CDR1 and CDR2: SNHLY and FYNNEI. The CDR3 sequence is 13 residues long. Study-wide points: Samples before stereotactic body radiation therapy had more unique TCR clones (median around 10,000 versus 6,900). In the expanded TCR clones, tumor specificity was not determined.

This clonotype was seen a few times. Antigen unknown. A read error may explain this, as a much larger clone is one base away. From genomic DNA, TCR beta CDR3 was amplified by two-round multiplex PCR. Specific primers for each TRBV and TRBJ gene were what first-round PCR used. Universal primers were what the second PCR round used. TCRdb re-derived calls from the multiplex PCR reads in MiXCR, one entry per CDR3 protein. The sample shows around 56,000 distinct CDR3 sequences, around 27% of them seen only once. This TCR came from a donor of 50 years or more with non-small cell lung cancer. The sample in question was PBMCs, obtained before or after stereotactic body radiation therapy (not recorded which). The J gene is TRBJ1-5, the V gene TRBV2, with a possible D match to TRBD1 (5 bases). CDR3 nucleotides: TGTGCCAGCCAAGGGGAGGGGAATCAGCCCCGGCATTTT. It encodes CASQGEGNQPRHF. Looking up the rest from reference TRBV2 and TRBJ1-5 gives the full variable domain: EPEVTQTPSHQVTQMGQEVILRCVPISNHLYFYWYRQILGQKVEFLVSFYNNEISEKSEIFDDQFSVERPDGSNFTLKIRSTKLEDSAMYFCASQGEGNQPRHFGDGTRLSIL.